These T cell receptor beta chains were read from a single sample in a study of identifying expanded T cells in peripheral blood. Clones were sequenced by immunoSEQ multiplex PCR, and TCRdb holds only the in-frame ones, with some missing. Found here are about 110,000 clones, about 88% of them singletons; the top ten hold approximately 8%. The specimen was blood. These receptors were collected from a person between 18 and 75 years old in good health. CDR3s include the opening cysteine and the closing phenylalanine or tryptophan. The D gene is left open where the match is weak. Rows may omit the clone size; those that give it use once, few, many or a size class.

d_gene	abundance	v_gene	j_gene	CDR3aa	CDR3nt
NA	NA	TRBV7-2	TRBJ2-3	CASSVDYLTDTQYF	TGTGCCAGCAGCGTCGACTACCTAACAGATACGCAGTATTTT
TRBD2	NA	TRBV19	TRBJ2-1	CASSIEPSGIRNEQFF	TGTGCCAGTAGTATCGAGCCTAGCGGGATTAGGAATGAGCAGTTCTTC
NA	NA	TRBV5-6	TRBJ2-5	CASSLGRMEYF	TGTGCCAGCAGCCTGGGACGGATGGAGTACTTC
NA	NA	TRBV14	TRBJ1-1	CASSHQRREAFF	TGTGCCAGCAGCCATCAAAGACGGGAAGCTTTCTTT
NA	medium-sized	TRBV7-9	TRBJ1-1	CASSTTGQAFF	TGTGCCAGCAGCACCACGGGGCAAGCTTTCTTT
NA	NA	TRBV7-9	TRBJ2-7	CASSSLALHEQYF	TGTGCCAGCAGCTCTCTAGCGCTACACGAGCAGTACTTC
TRBD1	once	TRBV28	TRBJ2-7	CASWDRGFSEQYF	TGTGCCAGCTGGGACAGGGGGTTCTCCGAGCAGTACTTC
TRBD2	NA	TRBV7-7	TRBJ2-2	CASSLRASGGTNTGELFF	TGTGCCAGCAGCTTAAGGGCTAGCGGGGGAACGAACACCGGGGAGCTGTTTTTT
TRBD1	NA	TRBV5-4	TRBJ1-1	CASSPDREETEAFF	TGTGCCAGCAGCCCGGACAGGGAGGAGACTGAAGCTTTCTTT
NA	NA	TRBV29-1	TRBJ1-2	CSVVSPSTWSGYTF	TGCAGCGTTGTAAGTCCCAGTACGTGGAGTGGCTACACCTTC
NA	NA	TRBV5-1	TRBJ2-2	CASSLQGDSGELFF	TGCGCCAGCAGTTTACAGGGTGATTCCGGGGAGCTGTTTTTT
NA	NA	TRBV27	TRBJ1-3	CASSSRPGSSGNTIYF	TGTGCCAGCAGTTCCCGCCCAGGAAGCTCTGGAAACACCATATATTTT
NA	NA	TRBV7-9	TRBJ2-3	CASSLEAGTGTDTQYF	TGTGCCAGCAGCTTAGAAGCAGGAACGGGCACAGATACGCAGTATTTT
NA	NA	TRBV10-3	TRBJ1-1	CAISELAENTEAFF	TGTGCCATCAGTGAGTTAGCCGAGAACACTGAAGCTTTCTTT
TRBD2	few	TRBV6-4	TRBJ2-3	CASSPSGGARADTQYF	TGTGCCAGCAGTCCCAGCGGGGGGGCTAGAGCAGATACGCAGTATTTT